What follows are 8 T cell receptor beta chains derived from one specimen sequenced in a study of cytomegalovirus exposure and HLA in healthy donors. Profiled with immunoSEQ multiplex PCR; TCRdb holds only in-frame clones, not every one. The sample includes fewer than 200,000 clones, around nine tenths seen only once; the top ten take 7.2%. Sequencing was carried out using PBMCs. The receptor set was obtained from a young man in good health and CMV-seropositive.

The CDR3 spells CASSEARLAGGNENEQFF. Written as DNA, the CDR3 is TGTGCCAGCAGTGAAGCCAGACTAGCGGGGGGGAATGAGAATGAGCAGTTCTTC. The chain combines TRBV2 with TRBJ2-1; 14 bases fit TRBD2. The V segment lost 0 bases and the J segment 7 bases; nucleotides outside the gene matches: 8. This CDR3 is built from 18 residues. Looked up from germline, CDR1 is SNHLY and CDR2 is FYNNEI.

The rearrangement links TRBV2 to TRBJ1-4, with 9 bases that match TRBD1. CDR3 length: 15 residues. Looked up from germline, CDR1 is SNHLY and CDR2 is FYNNEI. With 6 bases clipped from V and 5 bases from J, the junction kept 7 bases outside the gene matches. CDR3 protein: CASSSQGQGNEKLFF. CDR3 nucleotide sequence: TGTGCCAGCAGCAGTCAGGGACAGGGCAATGAAAAACTGTTTTTT. The complete variable domain, with remaining parts taken from reference TRBV2 and TRBJ1-4, reads EPEVTQTPSHQVTQMGQEVILRCVPISNHLYFYWYRQILGQKVEFLVSFYNNEISEKSEIFDDQFSVERPDGSNFTLKIRSTKLEDSAMYFCASSSQGQGNEKLFFGSGTQLSVL.

The rearrangement links TRBV9 to TRBJ2-1, with 12 bases matching TRBD2. The V gene's germline CDR1 is SGDLS and CDR2 YYNGEE. V lost 4 bases, J lost 6 bases, and 8 bases stayed unmatched. This CDR3 contains 16 residues. CDR3 sequence reads: CASSPPTSGSGNEQFF. The DNA of the CDR3 is TGTGCCAGCAGCCCCCCGACTAGCGGGAGTGGCAATGAGCAGTTCTTC.

The chain has TRBV10-3 and TRBJ2-7, with 10 bases that match TRBD1. The CDR3 totals 14 residues. Germline assignment: CDR1 ENHRY and CDR2 SYGVKD. With V trimmed by 7 bases and J by 7 bases, 10 bases remained unmatched. CDR3 protein: CAINNDRGPEEQYF. The CDR3 region has the DNA TGTGCCATCAACAACGACAGGGGGCCAGAAGAGCAGTACTTC.

The CDR3 protein is CASSLSGQGSYGYTF. The CDR3 DNA reads as TGTGCCAGCAGTTTATCGGGACAGGGAAGCTATGGCTACACCTTC. The chain has TRBV27 and TRBJ1-2; TRBD1 aligns across 9 bases. The ends lost 0 bases at V and 4 bases at J; junction bases unmatched: 3. Per germline, CDR1 MNHEY and CDR2 SMNVEV (reference sequence). The CDR3 consists of 15 residues.

This clone has only one observation. The rearrangement uses TRBV29-1 and TRBJ2-5; no firm D call. V was trimmed by 4 bases and J by 0 bases, leaving 3 bases between them. This CDR3 comprises 11 residues. Germline CDR1 and CDR2: SQVTM and ANQGSEA. The CDR3 DNA reads TGCAGCGTTGGACACCAAGAGACCCAGTACTTC. It codes for CSVGHQETQYF.

J is TRBJ1-2 and V is TRBV9; D is uncertain. Germline lookup yields CDR1 SGDLS and CDR2 YYNGEE. Trimming cost V 0 bases and J 4 bases, with 10 bases left between them. CDR3 length: 14 amino acids. CDR3 residues: CASSVGDGIYGYTF. The CDR3 DNA sequence: TGTGCCAGCAGCGTAGGCGACGGGATCTATGGCTACACCTTC.

The chain employs TRBV9 and TRBJ2-5; D is perhaps TRBD2 (5 bases). This CDR3 is built from 15 residues. Germline loops: CDR1 SGDLS, CDR2 YYNGEE. V dropped 1 base and J dropped 6 bases, with 16 bases sitting between them. The DNA for the CDR3 is TGTGCCAGCAGCGTATCACCTAGTACGGGGAAGACCCAGTACTTC. Residues: CASSVSPSTGKTQYF. The variable domain in full, completed from reference TRBV9 and TRBJ2-5, reads DSGVTQTPKHLITATGQRVTLRCSPRSGDLSVYWYQQSLDQGLQFLIQYYNGEERAKGNILERFSAQQFPDLHSELNLSSLELGDSALYFCASSVSPSTGKTQYFGPGTRLLVL.